The 4 T cell receptor beta chains below were found in one sample sequenced in a study of T cell changes during pregnancy in multiple sclerosis. The method was immunoSEQ multiplex PCR; TCRdb's version includes in-frame clones alone and lacks a portion of them. There are more than 80,000 clones in the sample; about 89% occur only once, and 1.6% lies in the top ten. The sample here was peripheral blood, taken before pregnancy. These receptor sequences come from a female donor with multiple sclerosis, enrolled in a pregnancy study.

V is TRBV29-1 and J is TRBJ2-3; 8 nucleotides line up with TRBD2. This CDR3 contains 14 residues. The ends lost 5 bases at V and 4 bases at J; junction bases unmatched: 8. CDR1 is SQVTM and CDR2 is ANQGSEA in the germline V gene. In DNA form, the CDR3 reads TGCAGCGTTCGAGATAGCGGGATCGCAGATACGCAGTATTTT. Protein sequence: CSVRDSGIADTQYF.

The rearrangement links TRBV15 to TRBJ2-7, with 12 nucleotides matching TRBD1. This CDR3 comprises 14 residues. Looked up from germline, CDR1 is LNHNV and CDR2 is YYDKDF (reference sequence). The ends lost 3 bases at V and 5 bases at J; junction bases unmatched: 2. CDR3 sequence reads: CATSRGQGANEQYF. DNA of the CDR3: TGTGCCACCAGCAGGGGACAGGGGGCGAACGAGCAGTACTTC. The variable domain in full, with the rest retrieved from reference TRBV15 and TRBJ2-7, is DAMVIQNPRYQVTQFGKPVTLSCSQTLNHNVMYWYQQKSSQAPKLLFHYYDKDFNNEADTPDNFQSRRPNTSFCFLDIRSPGLGDTAMYLCATSRGQGANEQYFGPGTRLTVT.

This chain joins TRBV7-2 and TRBJ2-5, with 7 bases matching TRBD1. Germline V lookup: CDR1 SGHTA, CDR2 FQGNSA. With V trimmed by 2 bases and J by 4 bases, 10 bases remained unmatched. The CDR3 is made up of 16 amino acids. The CDR3 DNA sequence: TGTGCCAGCAGCTTATCCCAGATCAACAGGGGAGAGACCCAGTACTTC. Translation: CASSLSQINRGETQYF.

The rearrangement uses TRBV7-8 and TRBJ1-4; 7 bases line up with TRBD1. The CDR3 sequence is 15 residues long. V shed 3 bases, J shed 4 bases, and the junction held 5 bases outside the gene matches. Germline CDR1 reads SGHVS; CDR2 reads FQNEAQ. CDR3 protein: CASSFQTGFNEKLFF. CDR3 nucleotides: TGTGCCAGCAGCTTCCAGACAGGGTTTAATGAAAAACTGTTTTTT.